This T cell receptor (beta chain) comes out of a study of cytomegalovirus exposure and HLA in healthy donors. The study ran its PCR with 60 Vbeta and 13 Jbeta primers. The assay was immunoSEQ multiplex PCR, and TCRdb's table has in-frame clones only and misses some. The data contain 85,000 to 100,000 clones, around 74% of them singletons. With V trimmed by 1 base and J by 6 bases, 7 bases remained unmatched. The germline V gene has CDR1 SGHVS and CDR2 FQNEAQ. The CDR3 is 15 residues long. V gene TRBV7-8 combines with J gene TRBJ2-7; 9 bases agree with TRBD2. The source material was PBMCs. The TCR was taken from a man in his forties in good health and CMV-seropositive. In DNA, the CDR3 is TGTGCCAGCAGCTTAGTCGCGGGGGGGCCTCGCGAGCAGTACTTC. As protein: CASSLVAGGPREQYF.